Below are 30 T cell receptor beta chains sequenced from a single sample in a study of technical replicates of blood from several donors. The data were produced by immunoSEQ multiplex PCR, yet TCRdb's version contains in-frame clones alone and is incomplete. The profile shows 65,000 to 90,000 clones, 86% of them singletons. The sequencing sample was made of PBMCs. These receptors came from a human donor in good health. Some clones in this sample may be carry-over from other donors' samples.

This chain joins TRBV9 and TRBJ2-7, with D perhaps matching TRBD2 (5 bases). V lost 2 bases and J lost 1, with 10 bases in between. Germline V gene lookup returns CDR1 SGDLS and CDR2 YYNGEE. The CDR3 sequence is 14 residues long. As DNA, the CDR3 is TGTGCCAGCAGCGTGGGGAGTAATTCCTACGAGCAGTACTTC. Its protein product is CASSVGSNSYEQYF.

Here the CDR3 DNA reads TGCGCCAGCAGCCAAGGGCTAGCGGACGAGCAGTACTTC. Its protein is CASSQGLADEQYF. The chain couples TRBV4-3 to TRBJ2-7, with 7 bases lining up with TRBD2. The germline CDR1 and CDR2 sequences are LGHNA and YSLEER. This CDR3 spans 13 amino acids. V was clipped by 1 base and J by 5 bases; unmatched bases: 2.

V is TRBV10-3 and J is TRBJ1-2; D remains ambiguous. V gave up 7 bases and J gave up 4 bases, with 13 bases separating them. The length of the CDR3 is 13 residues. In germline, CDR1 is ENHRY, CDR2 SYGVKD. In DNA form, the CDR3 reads TGTGCCATCAAACCCCAGGCGGGCTATGGCTACACCTTC. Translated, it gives CAIKPQAGYGYTF.

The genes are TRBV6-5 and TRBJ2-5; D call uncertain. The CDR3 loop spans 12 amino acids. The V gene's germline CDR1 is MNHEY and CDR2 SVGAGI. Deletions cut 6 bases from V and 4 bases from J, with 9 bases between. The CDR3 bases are TGTGCCAGCAGAGCCCCCTTAGAGACCCAGTACTTC. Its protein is CASRAPLETQYF.

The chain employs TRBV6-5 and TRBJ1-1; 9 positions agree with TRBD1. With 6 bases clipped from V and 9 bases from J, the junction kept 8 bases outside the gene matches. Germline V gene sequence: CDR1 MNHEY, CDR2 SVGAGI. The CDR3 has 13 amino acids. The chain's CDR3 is CASRAPQGAQAFF. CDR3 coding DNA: TGTGCCAGCAGGGCCCCACAGGGGGCTCAAGCTTTCTTT.

The CDR3 here is CSVGDRGYSYEQYF. The CDR3 DNA follows: TGCAGCGTTGGGGACAGGGGATACTCCTACGAGCAGTACTTC. This chain connects TRBV29-1 to TRBJ2-7, with 10 nucleotides matching TRBD1. The CDR3 is 14 residues long. Germline values: CDR1 SQVTM, CDR2 ANQGSEA. Trimming at V came to 4 bases and at J to 0 bases, leaving 3 bases not matched to a gene.

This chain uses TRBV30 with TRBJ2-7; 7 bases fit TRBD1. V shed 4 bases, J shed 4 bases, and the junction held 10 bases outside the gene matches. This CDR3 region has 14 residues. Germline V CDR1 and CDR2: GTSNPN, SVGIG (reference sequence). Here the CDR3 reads CAWKRSRQGYEQYF. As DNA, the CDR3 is TGTGCCTGGAAGCGCTCGAGACAGGGTTACGAGCAGTACTTC.

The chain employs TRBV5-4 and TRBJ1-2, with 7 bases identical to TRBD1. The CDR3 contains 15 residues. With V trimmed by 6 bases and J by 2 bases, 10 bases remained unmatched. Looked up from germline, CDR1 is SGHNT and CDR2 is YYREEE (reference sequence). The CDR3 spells CASTPIPTGNYGYTF. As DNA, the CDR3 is TGTGCCAGCACCCCTATCCCGACAGGGAACTATGGCTACACCTTC. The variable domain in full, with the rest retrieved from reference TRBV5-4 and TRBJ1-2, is ETGVTQSPTHLIKTRGQQVTLRCSSQSGHNTVSWYQQALGQGPQFIFQYYREEENGRGNFPPRFSGLQFPNYSSELNVNALELDDSALYLCASTPIPTGNYGYTFGSGTRLTVV.

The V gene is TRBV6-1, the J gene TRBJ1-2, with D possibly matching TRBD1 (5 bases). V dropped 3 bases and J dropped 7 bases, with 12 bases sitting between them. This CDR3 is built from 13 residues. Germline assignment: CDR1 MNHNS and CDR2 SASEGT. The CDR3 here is CASSDGGVAGYTF. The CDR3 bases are TGTGCCAGCAGTGATGGGGGGGTTGCTGGCTACACCTTC.

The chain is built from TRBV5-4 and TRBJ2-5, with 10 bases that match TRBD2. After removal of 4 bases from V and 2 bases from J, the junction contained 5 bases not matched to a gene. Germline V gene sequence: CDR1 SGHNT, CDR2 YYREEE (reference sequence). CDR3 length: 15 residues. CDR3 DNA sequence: TGTGCCAGCAGCCCGATAGCGGGAGGTCAAGAGACCCAGTACTTC. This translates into CASSPIAGGQETQYF.

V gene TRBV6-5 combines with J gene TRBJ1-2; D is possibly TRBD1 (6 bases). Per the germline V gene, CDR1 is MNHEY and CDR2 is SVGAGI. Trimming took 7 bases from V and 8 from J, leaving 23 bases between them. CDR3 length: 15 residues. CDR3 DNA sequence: TGTGCCAGCACTCCCAGGGGCAGGGGAGTGGGAGGCTACACCTTC. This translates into CASTPRGRGVGGYTF.

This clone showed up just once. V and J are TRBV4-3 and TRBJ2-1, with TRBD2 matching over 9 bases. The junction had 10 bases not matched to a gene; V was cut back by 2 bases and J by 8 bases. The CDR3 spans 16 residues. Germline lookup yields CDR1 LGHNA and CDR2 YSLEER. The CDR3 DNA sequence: TGCGCCAGCAGCCAACAAGGGACTAGCATAGGAGATGAGCAGTTCTTC. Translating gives CASSQQGTSIGDEQFF.

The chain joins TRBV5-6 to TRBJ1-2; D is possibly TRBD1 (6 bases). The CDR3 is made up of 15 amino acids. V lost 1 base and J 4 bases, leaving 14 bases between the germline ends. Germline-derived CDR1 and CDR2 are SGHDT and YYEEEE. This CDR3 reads CASSLIGGGPYGYTF. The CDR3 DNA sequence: TGTGCCAGCAGCTTGATCGGTGGGGGCCCCTATGGCTACACCTTC.

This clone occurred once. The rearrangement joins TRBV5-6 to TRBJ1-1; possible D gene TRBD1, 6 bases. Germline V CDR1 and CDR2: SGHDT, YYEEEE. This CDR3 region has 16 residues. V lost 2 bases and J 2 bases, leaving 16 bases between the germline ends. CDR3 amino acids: CASSFYQPGHNTEAFF. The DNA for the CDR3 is TGTGCCAGCAGCTTTTACCAACCGGGACACAACACTGAAGCTTTCTTT.

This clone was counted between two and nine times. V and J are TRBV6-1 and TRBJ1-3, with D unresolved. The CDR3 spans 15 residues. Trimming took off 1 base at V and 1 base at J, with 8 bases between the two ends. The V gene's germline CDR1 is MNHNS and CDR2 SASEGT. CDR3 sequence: CASSEGIYSGNTIYF. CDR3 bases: TGTGCCAGCAGTGAAGGCATCTATTCTGGAAACACCATATATTTT.

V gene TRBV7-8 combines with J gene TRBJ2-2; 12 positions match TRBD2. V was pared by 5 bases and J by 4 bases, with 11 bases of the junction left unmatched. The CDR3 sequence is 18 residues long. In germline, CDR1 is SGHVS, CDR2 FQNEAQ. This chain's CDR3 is CASSLWVASGGGTGELFF. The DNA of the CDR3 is TGTGCCAGCAGCCTTTGGGTCGCTAGCGGGGGGGGCACCGGGGAGCTGTTTTTT.

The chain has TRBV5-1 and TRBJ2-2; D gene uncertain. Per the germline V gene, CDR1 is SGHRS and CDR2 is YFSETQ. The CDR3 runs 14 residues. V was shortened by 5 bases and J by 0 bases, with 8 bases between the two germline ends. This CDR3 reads CASREQSNTGELFF. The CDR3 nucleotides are TGCGCCAGCAGAGAACAGTCGAACACCGGGGAGCTGTTTTTT.

For the CDR3, the DNA is TGTGCCAGCAGTTCCGCCTCCGGTCCCGGTTACGAGCAGTACTTC. Translation gives CASSSASGPGYEQYF. The genes are TRBV6-5 and TRBJ2-7; D remains unclear. The ends were cut back, 4 bases at V and 4 bases at J, with 17 bases in the middle. This CDR3 has 15 residues. Per germline, CDR1 MNHEY and CDR2 SVGAGI.

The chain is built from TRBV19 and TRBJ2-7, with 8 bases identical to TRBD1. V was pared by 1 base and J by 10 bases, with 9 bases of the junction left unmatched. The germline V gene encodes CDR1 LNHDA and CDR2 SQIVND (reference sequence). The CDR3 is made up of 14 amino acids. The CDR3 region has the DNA TGTGCCAGTAGTATAGCCGCGGACAGGGAGGTACAGTACTTC. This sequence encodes CASSIAADREVQYF.

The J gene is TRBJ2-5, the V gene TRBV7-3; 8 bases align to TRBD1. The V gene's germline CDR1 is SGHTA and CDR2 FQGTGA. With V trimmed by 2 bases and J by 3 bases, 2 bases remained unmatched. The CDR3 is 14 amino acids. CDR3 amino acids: CASSLGTGKETQYF. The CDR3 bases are TGTGCCAGCAGCTTAGGGACAGGAAAAGAGACCCAGTACTTC.

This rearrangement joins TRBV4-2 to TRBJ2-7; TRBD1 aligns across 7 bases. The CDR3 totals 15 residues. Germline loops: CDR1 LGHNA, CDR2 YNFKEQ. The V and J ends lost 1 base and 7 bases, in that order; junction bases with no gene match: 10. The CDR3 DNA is TGTGCCAGCAGCCAAGCTAGTGACAGGGTTAGGGAGCAGTACTTC. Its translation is CASSQASDRVREQYF.

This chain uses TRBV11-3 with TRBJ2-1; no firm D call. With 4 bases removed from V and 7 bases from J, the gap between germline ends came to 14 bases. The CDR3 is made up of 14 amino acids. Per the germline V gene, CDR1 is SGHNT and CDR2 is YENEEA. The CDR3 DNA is TGTGCCAGCAGCTCCCTAATTAGCCCGAATGAGCAGTTCTTC. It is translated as CASSSLISPNEQFF.

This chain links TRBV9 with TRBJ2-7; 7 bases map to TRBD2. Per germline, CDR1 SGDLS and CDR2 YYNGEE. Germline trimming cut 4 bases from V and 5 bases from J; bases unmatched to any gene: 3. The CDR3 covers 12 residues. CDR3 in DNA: TGTGCCAGCAGCCCGGGGACTAACGAGCAGTACTTC. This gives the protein CASSPGTNEQYF.

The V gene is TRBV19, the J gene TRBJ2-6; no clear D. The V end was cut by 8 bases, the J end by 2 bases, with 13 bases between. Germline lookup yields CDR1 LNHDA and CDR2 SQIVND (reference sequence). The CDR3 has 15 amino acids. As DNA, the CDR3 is TGTGCCAGTGGCCGTGCGGAAGCTGGGGCCAACGTCCTGACTTTC. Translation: CASGRAEAGANVLTF.

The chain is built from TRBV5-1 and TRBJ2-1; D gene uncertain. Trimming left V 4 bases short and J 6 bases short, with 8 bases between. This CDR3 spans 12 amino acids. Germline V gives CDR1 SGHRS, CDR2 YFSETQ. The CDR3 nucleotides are TGCGCCAGCAGCACGACTCCCAATGAGCAGTTCTTC. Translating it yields CASSTTPNEQFF.

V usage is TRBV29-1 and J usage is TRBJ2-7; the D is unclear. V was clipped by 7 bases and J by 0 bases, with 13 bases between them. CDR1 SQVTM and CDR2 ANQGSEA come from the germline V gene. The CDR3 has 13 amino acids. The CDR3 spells CSAILRSSYEQYF. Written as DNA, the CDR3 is TGCAGCGCCATCCTCCGGAGCTCCTACGAGCAGTACTTC.

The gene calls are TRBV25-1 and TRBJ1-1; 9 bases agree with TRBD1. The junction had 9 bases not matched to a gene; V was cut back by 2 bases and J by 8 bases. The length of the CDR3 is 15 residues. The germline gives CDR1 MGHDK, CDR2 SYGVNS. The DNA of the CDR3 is TGTGCCAGCAGTGAACTGGGACAGGGTTTAACAGAAGCTTTCTTT. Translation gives CASSELGQGLTEAFF. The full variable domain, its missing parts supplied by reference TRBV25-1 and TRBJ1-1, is EADIYQTPRYLVIGTGKKITLECSQTMGHDKMYWYQQDPGMELHLIHYSYGVNSTEKGDLSSESTVSRIRTEHFPLTLESARPSHTSQYLCASSELGQGLTEAFFGQGTRLTVV.

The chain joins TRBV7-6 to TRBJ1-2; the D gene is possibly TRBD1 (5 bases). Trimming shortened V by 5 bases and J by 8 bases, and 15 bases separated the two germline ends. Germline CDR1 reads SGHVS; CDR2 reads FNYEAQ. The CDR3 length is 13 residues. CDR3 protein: CASSPTVAGGYTF. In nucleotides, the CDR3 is TGTGCCAGCAGCCCGACAGTGGCTGGGGGCTACACCTTC. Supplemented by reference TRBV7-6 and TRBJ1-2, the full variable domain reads GAGVSQSPRYKVTKRGQDVALRCDPISGHVSLYWYRQALGQGPEFLTYFNYEAQQDKSGLPNDRFSAERPEGSISTLTIQRTEQRDSAMYRCASSPTVAGGYTFGSGTRLTVV.

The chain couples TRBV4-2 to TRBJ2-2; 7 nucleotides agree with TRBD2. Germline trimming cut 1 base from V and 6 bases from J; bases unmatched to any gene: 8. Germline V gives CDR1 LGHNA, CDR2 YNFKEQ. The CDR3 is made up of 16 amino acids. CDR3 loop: CASSQGGGRVAGELFF. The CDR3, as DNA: TGTGCCAGCAGCCAAGGAGGAGGGAGGGTGGCCGGGGAGCTGTTTTTT.

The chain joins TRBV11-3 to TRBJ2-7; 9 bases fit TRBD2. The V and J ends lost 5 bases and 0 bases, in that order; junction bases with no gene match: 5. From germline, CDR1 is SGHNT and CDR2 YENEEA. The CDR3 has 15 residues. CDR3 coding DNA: TGTGCCAGCAGCAGTGGACTAGCGCCCTCCTACGAGCAGTACTTC. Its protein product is CASSSGLAPSYEQYF.